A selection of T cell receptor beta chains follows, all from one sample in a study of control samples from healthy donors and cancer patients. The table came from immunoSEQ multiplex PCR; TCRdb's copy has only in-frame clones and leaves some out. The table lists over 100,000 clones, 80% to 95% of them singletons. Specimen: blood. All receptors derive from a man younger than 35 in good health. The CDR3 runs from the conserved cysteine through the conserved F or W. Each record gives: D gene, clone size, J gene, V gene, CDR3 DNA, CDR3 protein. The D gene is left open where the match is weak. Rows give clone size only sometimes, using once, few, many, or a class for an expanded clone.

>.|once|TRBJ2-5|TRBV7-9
TGTGCCAGCAGCTCGACCGCGCGGAAAGAGACCCAGTACTTC
CASSSTARKETQYF
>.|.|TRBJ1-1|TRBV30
TGTGCCTGGAGAGGACCCTCGAACACTGAAGCTTTCTTT
CAWRGPSNTEAFF
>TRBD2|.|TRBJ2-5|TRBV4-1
TGCGCCAGCAGCCCCGGGGGTAGCGGGGGGCTCTTAGGGACCCAGTACTTC
CASSPGGSGGLLGTQYF
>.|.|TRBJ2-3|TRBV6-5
TGTGCCAGCAGTTATCTAGTGGGAGATACGCAGTATTTT
CASSYLVGDTQYF
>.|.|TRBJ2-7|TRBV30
TGTGCCTGGAGTGCTAACTACGAGCAGTACTTC
CAWSANYEQYF
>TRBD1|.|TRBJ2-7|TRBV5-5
TGTGCCAGCAGCAGATCCGGGACAGGGACACTCTACGAGCAGTACTTC
CASSRSGTGTLYEQYF
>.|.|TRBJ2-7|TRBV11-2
TGTGCCAGCACCCTAAGTGGCGGGGGCCTATACTCCTACGAGCAGTACTTC
CASTLSGGGLYSYEQYF
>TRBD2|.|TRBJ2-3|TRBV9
TGTGCCAGCAGCCCGGGCGGGGGGACGAGCACAGATACGCAGTATTTT
CASSPGGGTSTDTQYF
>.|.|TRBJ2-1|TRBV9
TGTGCCAGCAGCGTAGCGGTGGGTGAGCAGTTCTTC
CASSVAVGEQFF
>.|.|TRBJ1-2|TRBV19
TGTGCCAGTAATACCCCCTCCGGGGGCTCCTATGGCTACACCTTC
CASNTPSGGSYGYTF
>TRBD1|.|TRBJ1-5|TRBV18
TGTGCCAGCTCACCACCGGGACAGGGTGGTAATCAGCCCCAGCATTTT
CASSPPGQGGNQPQHF
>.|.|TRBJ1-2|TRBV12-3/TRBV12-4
TGTGCCAGAAGGGCTGGCTACACCTTC
CARRAGYTF
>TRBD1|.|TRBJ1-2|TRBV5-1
TGCGCCAGCAGCCTCACAGTTACCAGGGGACAGCTCTATGGCTACACCTTC
CASSLTVTRGQLYGYTF
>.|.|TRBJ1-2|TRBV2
TGTGCCAGCAGACCCTATGGCTACACCTTC
CASRPYGYTF
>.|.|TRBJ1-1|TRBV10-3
TGTGCCATCAGTGCTGGGGGTCTAAGGGTGGGGACTGAAGCTTTCTTT
CAISAGGLRVGTEAFF